A selection of T cell receptor beta chains follows, all from one sample in a study of OX40 agonist ivuxolimab in advanced cancers. The repertoire was sequenced with immunoSEQ multiplex PCR; TCRdb's copy has only in-frame clones and lacks some. The repertoire has 15,000 or so clones, roughly 87% of them found once; the top ten carry roughly 27%. Sequenced material: CD4+ or CD8+ T cells sorted from blood, taken in a trial of the OX40 agonist ivuxolimab. Receptors originate from an adult with an advanced solid tumor such as melanoma, head and neck, liver or kidney cancer. Both conserved end residues are part of each CDR3. A D gene is named only where the DNA matches it firmly. Size tells how often a clone was seen (once, few, many) or the class of an expanded clone, and some rows leave it out.

j_call: TRBJ2-7; v_call: TRBV5-6; d_call: TRBD1; clone_size: few; cdr3_nt: TGTGCCAGCAGCTTCGGGACAGGGGACGACGAGCAGTACTTC; cdr3_aa: CASSFGTGDDEQYF
j_call: TRBJ2-1; v_call: TRBV19; d_call: -; clone_size: once; cdr3_nt: TGTGCCAGTAGTATAGTAGGCCGGGACATCGTCTTC; cdr3_aa: CASSIVGRDIVF
j_call: TRBJ1-5; v_call: TRBV11-2; d_call: TRBD1; clone_size: once; cdr3_nt: TGTGCCAGCAGCCTGGGACAGAGGAATCAGCCCCAGCATTTT; cdr3_aa: CASSLGQRNQPQHF
j_call: TRBJ2-7; v_call: TRBV12-5; d_call: TRBD1; clone_size: -; cdr3_nt: TGTGCTAGTGGCCCGGGACAGAACGAGCAGTACTTC; cdr3_aa: CASGPGQNEQYF
j_call: TRBJ1-1; v_call: TRBV5-1; d_call: TRBD1; clone_size: once; cdr3_nt: TGCGCCAGCAGCTTGGGGGACAGGGTGACTGAAGCTTTCTTT; cdr3_aa: CASSLGDRVTEAFF
j_call: TRBJ2-3; v_call: TRBV19; d_call: -; clone_size: -; cdr3_nt: TGTGCCAGTCTCAATGGACAGCCCGGCACAGATACGCAGTATTTT; cdr3_aa: CASLNGQPGTDTQYF
j_call: TRBJ2-3; v_call: TRBV27; d_call: -; clone_size: -; cdr3_nt: TGTGCCAGCAGTTTGGGGGCTAGCACAGATACGCAGTATTTT; cdr3_aa: CASSLGASTDTQYF
j_call: TRBJ1-2; v_call: TRBV27; d_call: TRBD1; clone_size: -; cdr3_nt: TGTGCCAGCACGACGGTCGTCGGACAGGGGGGTCCTGGCTACACCTTC; cdr3_aa: CASTTVVGQGGPGYTF
j_call: TRBJ2-7; v_call: TRBV7-6; d_call: -; clone_size: -; cdr3_nt: TGTGCCAGCAGCTTAAGGCAGGACTCCTACGAGCAGTACTTC; cdr3_aa: CASSLRQDSYEQYF
j_call: TRBJ2-7; v_call: TRBV28; d_call: TRBD1; clone_size: -; cdr3_nt: TGTGCCAGCAGGACGAGACAGGGATCCTCCTACGAGCAGTACTTC; cdr3_aa: CASRTRQGSSYEQYF
j_call: TRBJ2-2; v_call: TRBV6-5; d_call: -; clone_size: once; cdr3_nt: TGTGCCAGCAGTTACTCGACAGGAAACACCGGGGAGCTGTTTTTT; cdr3_aa: CASSYSTGNTGELFF
j_call: TRBJ2-7; v_call: TRBV27; d_call: -; clone_size: -; cdr3_nt: TGTGCCAGCAGTTTTAGAGGGGCCTACTACGAGCAGTACTTC; cdr3_aa: CASSFRGAYYEQYF
j_call: TRBJ2-3; v_call: TRBV28; d_call: TRBD2; clone_size: -; cdr3_nt: TGTGCCAGCAGTTTCCTACCTAGCGGGGGCGGTTTAGGCGATACGCAGTATTTT; cdr3_aa: CASSFLPSGGGLGDTQYF
j_call: TRBJ2-5; v_call: TRBV4-1; d_call: -; clone_size: -; cdr3_nt: TGCGCCAGCAGCCAAGAGGAGGGGGGGGCGAGAGAGACCCAGTACTTC; cdr3_aa: CASSQEEGGARETQYF
j_call: TRBJ1-6; v_call: TRBV2; d_call: TRBD1; clone_size: -; cdr3_nt: TGTGCCAGCAGTGATCTTCCCCCTCCGGGACAGGGCTATTCACCCCTCCACTTT; cdr3_aa: CASSDLPPPGQGYSPLHF
j_call: TRBJ2-7; v_call: TRBV13; d_call: -; clone_size: -; cdr3_nt: TGTGCCAGCGGCCCATGGGGGGGCGGAAACGAGCAGTACTTC; cdr3_aa: CASGPWGGGNEQYF
j_call: TRBJ1-1; v_call: TRBV30; d_call: -; clone_size: -; cdr3_nt: TGTGCCGGGGAGGAGACTGAAGCTTTCTTT; cdr3_aa: CAGEETEAFF
j_call: TRBJ2-5; v_call: TRBV5-6; d_call: -; clone_size: -; cdr3_nt: TGTGCCAGCAGCTCGTTTTATCCGGGGGATCACCAAGAGACCCAGTACTTC; cdr3_aa: CASSSFYPGDHQETQYF